These 16 T cell receptor beta chains originate from one sample sequenced in a study of blood T cells in healthy people across ages. A J-beta primer mix and a sample-barcoded 5' primer were used in a second PCR of roughly 6 to 11 cycles. TCRdb ran MiXCR on the 5' RACE reads and lists one entry per CDR3 protein. The sample holds about 930,000 distinct CDR3 sequences, about 28% seen once. The same sample was also studied in work on T cells of mothers and their children.

The sequenced sample was blood. Every receptor here comes from a middle-aged woman in good health.

The gene calls are TRBV12-3 or TRBV12-4 and TRBJ2-3, with TRBD1 matching over 7 bases. This CDR3 has 14 amino acids. Losses at the gene ends were 5 bases for V and 4 bases for J; bases not matched to a gene: 6. The CDR3 DNA follows: TGTGCCAGCAGTCGCACCGGGACAGCAGATACGCAGTATTTT. Its translation is CASSRTGTADTQYF.

This clonotype appeared many times. This chain uses TRBV6-2 or TRBV6-3 with TRBJ2-5; 8 bases fit TRBD2. Germline values: CDR1 MNHEY, CDR2 SVGEGT. This CDR3 spans 14 amino acids. The ends lost 3 bases at V and 5 bases at J; junction bases unmatched: 5. Written as DNA, the CDR3 is TGTGCCAGCAGTTATCCGGGAGGGACGGAGACCCAGTACTTC. As protein: CASSYPGGTETQYF.

Concerning this clonotype itself: A read error is possible here, since a much larger clone lies one base away. This rearrangement joins TRBV20-1 to TRBJ2-3; TRBD2 aligns across 8 bases. There are 12 residues in the CDR3. The germline CDR1 and CDR2 sequences are DFQATT and SNEGSKA (reference sequence). The CDR3 spells CRAKRLADTQYF. In DNA form, the CDR3 reads TGCAGGGCGAAAAGACTAGCGGATACGCAGTATTTT.

This clonotype was observed a handful of times. The CDR3 region has the DNA TGTGCCAGCAGTTTAAGGATCTACGAGCAGTACTTC. Amino acids: CASSLRIYEQYF. The chain carries TRBV28 and TRBJ2-7; D remains unclear. The CDR3 is made up of 12 amino acids. The ends were cut back, 2 bases at V and 3 bases at J, with 5 bases in the middle. Germline-derived CDR1 and CDR2 are MDHEN and SYDVKM.

This clonotype has a handful of counts. The chain recombines TRBV9 with TRBJ1-1; TRBD1 is a possible D gene (5 bases). The ends were cut back, 0 bases at V and 1 base at J, with 13 bases in the middle. The CDR3 is 16 amino acids. Germline V lookup: CDR1 SGDLS, CDR2 YYNGEE. The CDR3 DNA reads as TGTGCCAGCAGCGTAGAGCCCCAGGGCTCGAACACTGAAGCTTTCTTT. It codes for CASSVEPQGSNTEAFF.

This sequence joins TRBV4-3 and TRBJ2-1; a possible D gene is TRBD2 (5 bases). The ends were cut back, 4 bases at V and 4 bases at J, with 20 bases in the middle. The CDR3 spans 17 residues. The germline gives CDR1 LGHNA, CDR2 YSLEER. The CDR3 DNA sequence: TGCGCCAGCAGCCTCCGAATGAGCCCGGGATCTTACAATGAGCAGTTCTTC. As protein: CASSLRMSPGSYNEQFF.

A few counts support this clonotype. The J gene is TRBJ2-1, the V gene TRBV14; D may correspond to TRBD1 or TRBD2 (5 bases each). V was trimmed by 2 bases and J by 8 bases, leaving 16 bases between them. The CDR3 has 15 residues. Germline V CDR1 and CDR2: SGHDN, FVKESK. The DNA for the CDR3 is TGTGCCAGCAGCCAAAGTCTCGGGACCACTTATGAGCAGTTCTTC. Residues: CASSQSLGTTYEQFF. The whole variable domain, filled in from reference TRBV14 and TRBJ2-1, reads EAGVTQFPSHSVIEKGQTVTLRCDPISGHDNLYWYRRVMGKEIKFLLHFVKESKQDESGMPNNRFLAERTGGTYSTLKVQPAELEDSGVYFCASSQSLGTTYEQFFGPGTRLTVL.

In regard to this clonotype: The junction and the germline gene differ at one end; a read error may be behind it. DNA of the CDR3: TGTGCCTGCAGCTCGCACAATGAGCAGTTCTTC. Translation: CACSSHNEQFF. The chain is built from TRBV11-2 and TRBJ2-1; D uncertain. The CDR3 loop spans 11 amino acids. CDR1 SGHAT and CDR2 FQNNGV come from the germline V gene.

The chain recombines TRBV27 with TRBJ2-7, with a weak D call TRBD1 (6 bases). Germline V gives CDR1 MNHEY, CDR2 SMNVEV (reference sequence). Deletions cut 5 bases from V and 2 bases from J, with 16 bases between. The CDR3 is 15 residues long. The CDR3 DNA sequence: TGTGCCAGCAGTAAAAACAGGGTGGGGCCCTACGAGCAGTACTTC. Amino acids: CASSKNRVGPYEQYF.

This chain connects TRBV12-3 or TRBV12-4 to TRBJ2-1; TRBD2 agrees at 13 bases. The CDR3 runs to 16 residues. V lost 1 base, J lost 8 bases, and 5 bases stayed unmatched. The CDR3, as DNA: TGTGCCAGCAGTTTAGACGGACTAGCGGGGGTCGATGAGCAGTTCTTC. This encodes CASSLDGLAGVDEQFF.

The sample holds many counts of this clonotype. The chain has TRBV7-2 and TRBJ2-7; D not resolved. The V gene's germline CDR1 is SGHTA and CDR2 FQGNSA. This CDR3 is 13 amino acids long. Trimming pared 1 base from V and 2 bases from J, leaving 6 bases between. The DNA for the CDR3 is TGTGCCAGCAGCTTAGGCAAGCCCTACGAGCAGTACTTC. It codes for CASSLGKPYEQYF. The complete variable domain, with remaining parts taken from reference TRBV7-2 and TRBJ2-7, reads GAGVSQSPSNKVTEKGKDVELRCDPISGHTALYWYRQSLGQGLEFLIYFQGNSAPDKSGLPSDRFSAERTGGSVSTLTIQRTQQEDSAVYLCASSLGKPYEQYFGPGTRLTVT.

V gene TRBV28 combines with J gene TRBJ2-7; perhaps TRBD2 as D (5 bases). Trimming took off 9 bases at V and 0 bases at J, with 24 bases between the two ends. Germline CDR1 and CDR2: MDHEN and SYDVKM. This CDR3 is 17 amino acids long. CDR3 in DNA: TGTGCCAGTAACCTAAGGGCTAGCACCAAGAGCTCCTACGAGCAGTACTTC. Protein: CASNLRASTKSSYEQYF.

The chain employs TRBV20-1 and TRBJ1-1; 10 positions agree with TRBD1. This CDR3 contains 14 residues. Germline CDR1 reads DFQATT; CDR2 reads SNEGSKA (reference sequence). V was pared by 5 bases and J by 6 bases, with 9 bases of the junction left unmatched. The CDR3, as DNA: TGCAGTGCTGATCCGGGACAGGGGTTTTCTGAAGCTTTCTTT. This codes for CSADPGQGFSEAFF.

V usage is TRBV7-9 and J usage is TRBJ2-7; a possible D gene is TRBD2 (7 bases). The CDR3 is 16 residues long. Germline assignment: CDR1 SEHNR and CDR2 FQNEAQ (reference sequence). CDR3 DNA sequence: TGTGCTTGCAGCCCCCTAGGGGGGGGTATAGCCTACGAGCAGTACTTC. As protein: CACSPLGGGIAYEQYF.

This clonotype was observed a few times. The V call is TRBV3-1, the J call TRBJ2-7; 7 bases line up with TRBD1. Losses at the gene ends were 5 bases for V and 5 bases for J; bases not matched to a gene: 15. Germline CDR1 and CDR2: LGHDT and YNNKEL (reference sequence). The CDR3 length is 16 residues. The CDR3 DNA follows: TGTGCCAGCAGCGGACCACAGGGGTTATGGACGAACGAGCAGTACTTC. Translation: CASSGPQGLWTNEQYF.

This clonotype has more than one count but fewer than ten. This sequence joins TRBV6-2 or TRBV6-3 and TRBJ1-5, with D unresolved. Trimming left V 6 bases short and J 2 bases short, with 20 bases between. The CDR3 totals 17 residues. The V gene's germline CDR1 is MNHEY and CDR2 SVGEGT. The CDR3 spells CASRQIRRGEGNQPQHF. The CDR3 DNA sequence: TGTGCCAGCAGGCAAATCAGGCGGGGAGAAGGCAATCAGCCCCAGCATTTT.